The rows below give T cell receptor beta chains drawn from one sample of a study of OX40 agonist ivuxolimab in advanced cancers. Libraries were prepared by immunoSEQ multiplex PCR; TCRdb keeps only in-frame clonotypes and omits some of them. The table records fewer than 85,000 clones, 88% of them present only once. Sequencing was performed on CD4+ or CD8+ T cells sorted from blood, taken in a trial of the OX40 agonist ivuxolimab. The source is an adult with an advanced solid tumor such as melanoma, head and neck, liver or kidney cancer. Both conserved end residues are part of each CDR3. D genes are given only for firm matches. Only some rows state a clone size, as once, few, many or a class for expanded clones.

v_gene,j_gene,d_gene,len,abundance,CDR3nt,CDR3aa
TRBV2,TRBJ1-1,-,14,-,TGTGCCAGCAGCTCCGGGGTCATGAACACTGAAGCTTTCTTT,CASSSGVMNTEAFF
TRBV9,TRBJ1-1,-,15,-,TGTGCCAGCAGCGTAGCCCCTTCCAGGGAGAGTCTAGCTTTCTTT,CASSVAPSRESLAFF
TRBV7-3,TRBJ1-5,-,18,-,TGTGCCAGCAGCATCGGGGACACGATCCCGAATAGCAATCAGCCCCAGCATTTT,CASSIGDTIPNSNQPQHF
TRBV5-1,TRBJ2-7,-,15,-,TGCGCCAGCAGCCCCCAAGGCAGACTCTCCTACGAGCAGTACTTC,CASSPQGRLSYEQYF
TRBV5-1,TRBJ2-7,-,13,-,TGCGCCAGCAGCCAAGATCTCTCCTACGAGCAGTACTTC,CASSQDLSYEQYF
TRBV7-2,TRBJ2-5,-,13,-,TGTGCCAGCAGCTTACGGGGGCAAGAGACCCAGTACTTC,CASSLRGQETQYF
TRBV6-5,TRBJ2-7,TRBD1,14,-,TGTGCCAGCAGTACGACAGGGGCCCTCTACGAGCAGTACTTC,CASSTTGALYEQYF
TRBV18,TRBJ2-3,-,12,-,TGTGCCAGCTCACCAACCGGGGATACGCAGTATTTT,CASSPTGDTQYF
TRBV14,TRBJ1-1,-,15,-,TGTGCCAGCAGCCATGCAGGGGTCAGGAACACTGAAGCTTTCTTT,CASSHAGVRNTEAFF
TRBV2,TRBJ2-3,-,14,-,TGTGCCAGCAGTGACGGCGGCCAGGAGGATACGCAGTATTTT,CASSDGGQEDTQYF
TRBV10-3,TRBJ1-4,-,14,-,TGTGCCATCAGTGAGGGTAATTACGGTGAAAAACTGTTTTTT,CAISEGNYGEKLFF
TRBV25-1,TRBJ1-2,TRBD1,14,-,TGTGCCAGCAGTAGGACAGGGTATTCGTATGGCTACACCTTC,CASSRTGYSYGYTF
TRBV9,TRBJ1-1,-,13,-,TGTGCCAGCAGCGCACATTTGAACACTGAAGCTTTCTTT,CASSAHLNTEAFF
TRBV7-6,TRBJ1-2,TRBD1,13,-,TGTGCCAGCAGCTCGGGACAGGGGTATGGCTACACCTTC,CASSSGQGYGYTF
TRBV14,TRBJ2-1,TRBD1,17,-,TGTGCCAGCAGCCAAGAAGCCGGGACAGGGGTGAACAATGAGCAGTTCTTC,CASSQEAGTGVNNEQFF
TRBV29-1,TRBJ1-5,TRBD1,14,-,TGCAGCGTTGCCCCAGGGGGCGGAAATCAGCCCCAGCATTTT,CSVAPGGGNQPQHF
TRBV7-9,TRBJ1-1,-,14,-,TGTGCCAGCAGCCCTGACAGGATATCCCTAAAAGCTTTCTTT,CASSPDRISLKAFF
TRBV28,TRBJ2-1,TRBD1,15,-,TGTGCCAGCAGTTTGGGTGCGGGGCCTGGACAGGGCCAGTTCTTC,CASSLGAGPGQGQFF
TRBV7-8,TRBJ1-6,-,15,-,TGTGCCAGCAGCTTAGGCGGCCAGCTGAATTCACCCCTCCACTTT,CASSLGGQLNSPLHF
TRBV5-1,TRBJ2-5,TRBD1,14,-,TGCGCCAGCAGCCTAGACAGGGTTGGTGAGACCCAGTACTTC,CASSLDRVGETQYF
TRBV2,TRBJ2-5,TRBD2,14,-,TGTGCCAGCGCTCCGCGGGGGGCACAAGAGACCCAGTACTTC,CASAPRGAQETQYF
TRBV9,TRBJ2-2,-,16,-,TGTGCCAGCAGCTTTCGACAGAACGTGAACACCGGGGAGCTGTTTTTT,CASSFRQNVNTGELFF
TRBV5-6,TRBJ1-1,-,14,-,TGTGCCAGCAGTCCCCTCGGGGTGAACACTGAAGCTTTCTTT,CASSPLGVNTEAFF
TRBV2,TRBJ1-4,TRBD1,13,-,TGTGCCAGCAGTTGGACAGGAGATGAAAAACTGTTTTTT,CASSWTGDEKLFF
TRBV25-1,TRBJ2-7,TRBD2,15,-,TGTGCCAGCAGTCTCGCCGGGACTAGCGTCTACGAGCAGTACTTC,CASSLAGTSVYEQYF
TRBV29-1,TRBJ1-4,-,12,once,TGCAGCGTTGAGACAGTTAATGAAAAACTGTTTTTT,CSVETVNEKLFF
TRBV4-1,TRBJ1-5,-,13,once,TGCGCCAGCAGCCAAGCCCCCCGTCAGCCCCAGCATTTT,CASSQAPRQPQHF
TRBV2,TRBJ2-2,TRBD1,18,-,TGTGCCAGCAGCCATCCAGTGGGACAGGGAGAAAAGGCCGGGGAGCTGTTTTTT,CASSHPVGQGEKAGELFF
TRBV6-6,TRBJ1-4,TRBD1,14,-,TGTGCCAGCAGTAAACAGGGGGCGGGTGAAAAACTGTTTTTT,CASSKQGAGEKLFF
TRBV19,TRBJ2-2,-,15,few,TGTGCCAGTTCCATTCTAGGGGTGGTCTCCGGGGAGCTGTTTTTT,CASSILGVVSGELFF
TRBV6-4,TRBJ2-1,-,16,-,TGTGCCAGCCTTTTTATCCCCGCGGGATTTTACAATGAGCAGTTCTTC,CASLFIPAGFYNEQFF
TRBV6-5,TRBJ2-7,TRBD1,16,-,TGTGCCAGCAGTTACCTCCCGGGACAGGGGAGCCACGAGCAGTACTTC,CASSYLPGQGSHEQYF
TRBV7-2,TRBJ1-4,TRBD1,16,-,TGTGCCAGCAGCCCATTTGTGACAGGGATTCGTGAAAAACTGTTTTTT,CASSPFVTGIREKLFF
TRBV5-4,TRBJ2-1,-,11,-,TGTGCCAGCAGGGGGGACAATGAGCAGTTCTTC,CASRGDNEQFF
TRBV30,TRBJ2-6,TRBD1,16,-,TGTGCCTCCTACAGGGGGCTACGCTCTGGGGCCAACGTCCTGACTTTC,CASYRGLRSGANVLTF
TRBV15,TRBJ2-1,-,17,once,TGTGCCACCAGCAGTCTCATGGGGAGGGGGTCCTACAATGAGCAGTTCTTC,CATSSLMGRGSYNEQFF
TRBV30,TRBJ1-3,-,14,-,TGTGCCTGGAGTTTAGGACGGACTGGAAACACCATATATTTT,CAWSLGRTGNTIYF
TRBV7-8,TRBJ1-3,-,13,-,TGTGCCAGCAGCTTGACAGTCGGAAACACCATATATTTT,CASSLTVGNTIYF
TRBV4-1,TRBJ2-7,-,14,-,TGCGCCAGCAGCCGGGGGGACAGCCCCAACGAGCAGTACTTC,CASSRGDSPNEQYF
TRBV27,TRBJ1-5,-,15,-,TGTGCCAGCAGTCGAGAGGGACTGCGCAATCAGCCCCAGCATTTT,CASSREGLRNQPQHF
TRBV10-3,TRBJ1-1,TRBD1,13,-,TGTGCCATCAGTAAGACAGGGTCCACTGAAGCTTTCTTT,CAISKTGSTEAFF
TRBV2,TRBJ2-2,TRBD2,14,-,TGTGCCAGCAGTGAAGGGGTAGCGGGCCGCGAGCTGTTTTTT,CASSEGVAGRELFF
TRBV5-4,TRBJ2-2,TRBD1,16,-,TGTGCCAGCAGCACCGGACAGGGTGGCGTGGCCGGGGAGCTGTTTTTT,CASSTGQGGVAGELFF
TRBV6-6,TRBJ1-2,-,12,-,TGTGCCAGCAGTTTAGGACAAACATCCTACACCTTC,CASSLGQTSYTF
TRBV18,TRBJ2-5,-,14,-,TGTGCCAGCTCACCAGAGGGGCTTAGAGAGACCCAGTACTTC,CASSPEGLRETQYF
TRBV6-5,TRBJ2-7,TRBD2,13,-,TGTGCCAGCAGTTACGGGAGGGCCTACGAGCAGTACTTC,CASSYGRAYEQYF
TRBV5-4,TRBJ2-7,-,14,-,TGTGCCAGCAGCTCGCGCCCGGACAGCTACGAGCAGTACTTC,CASSSRPDSYEQYF
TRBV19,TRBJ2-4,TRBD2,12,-,TGTGCCAGTAATCGGCCGGGGGGCATTCAGTACTTC,CASNRPGGIQYF
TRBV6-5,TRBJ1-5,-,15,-,TGTGCCAGCACCGTGAGGTTTTTTAGCAATCAGCCCCAGCATTTT,CASTVRFFSNQPQHF